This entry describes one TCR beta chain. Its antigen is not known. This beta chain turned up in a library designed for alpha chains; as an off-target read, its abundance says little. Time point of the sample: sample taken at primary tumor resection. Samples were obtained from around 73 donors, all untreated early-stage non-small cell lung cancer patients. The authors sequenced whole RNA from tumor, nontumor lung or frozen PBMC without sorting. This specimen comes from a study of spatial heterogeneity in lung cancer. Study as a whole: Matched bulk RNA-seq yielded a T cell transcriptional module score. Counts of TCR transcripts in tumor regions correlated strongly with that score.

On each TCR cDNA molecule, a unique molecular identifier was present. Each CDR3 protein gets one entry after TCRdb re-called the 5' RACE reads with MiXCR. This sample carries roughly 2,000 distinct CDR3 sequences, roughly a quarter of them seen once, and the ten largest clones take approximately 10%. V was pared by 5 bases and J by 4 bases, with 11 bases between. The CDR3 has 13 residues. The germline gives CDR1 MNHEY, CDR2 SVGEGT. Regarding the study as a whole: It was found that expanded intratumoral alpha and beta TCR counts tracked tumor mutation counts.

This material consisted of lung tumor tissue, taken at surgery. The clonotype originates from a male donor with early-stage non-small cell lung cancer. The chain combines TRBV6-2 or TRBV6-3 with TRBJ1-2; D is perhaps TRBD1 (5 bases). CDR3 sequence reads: CASSPEGTYGYTF. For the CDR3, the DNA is TGTGCCAGCAGTCCCGAGGGGACCTATGGCTACACCTTC.